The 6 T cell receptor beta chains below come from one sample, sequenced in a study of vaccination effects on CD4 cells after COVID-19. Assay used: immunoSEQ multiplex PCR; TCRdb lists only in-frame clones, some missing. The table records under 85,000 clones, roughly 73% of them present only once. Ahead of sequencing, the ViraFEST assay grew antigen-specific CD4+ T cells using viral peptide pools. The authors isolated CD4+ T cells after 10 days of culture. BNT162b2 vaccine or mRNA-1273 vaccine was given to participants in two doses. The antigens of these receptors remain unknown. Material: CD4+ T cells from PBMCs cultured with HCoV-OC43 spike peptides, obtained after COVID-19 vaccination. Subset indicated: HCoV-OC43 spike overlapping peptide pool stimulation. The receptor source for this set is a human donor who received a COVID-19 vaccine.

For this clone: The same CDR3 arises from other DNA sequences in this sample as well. The DNA for the CDR3 is TGTGCCAGCAGTTTGGGGTATCAGCCCCAGCATTTT. It codes for CASSLGYQPQHF. The V and J genes are TRBV12-3 or TRBV12-4 and TRBJ1-5; no firm D call. Trimming took off 3 bases at V and 5 bases at J, with 5 bases between the two ends. This CDR3 has 12 amino acids.

This CDR3 is CASSPPGIVKETQYF. In DNA form, the CDR3 reads TGCGCCAGCAGCCCGCCAGGGATTGTAAAAGAGACCCAGTACTTC. The V call is TRBV4-1, the J call TRBJ2-5; D possibly corresponds to TRBD1 (5 bases). Germline-derived CDR1 and CDR2 are MGHRA and YSYEKL. V lost 4 bases and J lost 3, with 15 bases in between. The CDR3 is 15 amino acids.

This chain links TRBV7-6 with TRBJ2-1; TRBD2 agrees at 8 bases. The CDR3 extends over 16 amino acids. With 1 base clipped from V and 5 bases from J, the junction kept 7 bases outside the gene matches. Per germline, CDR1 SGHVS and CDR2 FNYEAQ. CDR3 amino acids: CASSLGFSGANNEQFF. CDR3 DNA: TGTGCCAGCAGCTTAGGTTTTAGCGGGGCCAACAATGAGCAGTTCTTC. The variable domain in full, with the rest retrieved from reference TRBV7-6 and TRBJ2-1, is GAGVSQSPRYKVTKRGQDVALRCDPISGHVSLYWYRQALGQGPEFLTYFNYEAQQDKSGLPNDRFSAERPEGSISTLTIQRTEQRDSAMYRCASSLGFSGANNEQFFGPGTRLTVL.

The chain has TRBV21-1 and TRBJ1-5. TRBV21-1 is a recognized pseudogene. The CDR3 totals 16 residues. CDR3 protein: CASSNLEIYSNQPQHF. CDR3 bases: TGTGCCAGCAGCAACTTGGAGATATATAGCAATCAGCCCCAGCATTTT.

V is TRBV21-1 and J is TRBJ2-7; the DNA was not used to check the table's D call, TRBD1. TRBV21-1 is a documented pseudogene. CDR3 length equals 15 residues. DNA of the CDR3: TGTGCCAGCTTTAGGGGGAAAGACATTCCCTACGAGCAGTACGTC. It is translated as CASFRGKDIPYEQYV.

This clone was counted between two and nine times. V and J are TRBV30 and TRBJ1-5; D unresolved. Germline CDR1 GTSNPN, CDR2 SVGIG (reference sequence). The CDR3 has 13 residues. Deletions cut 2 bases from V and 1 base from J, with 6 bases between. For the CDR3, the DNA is TGTGCCTGGAGTTGGAGCAGCAATCAGCCCCAGCATTTT. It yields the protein CAWSWSSNQPQHF.